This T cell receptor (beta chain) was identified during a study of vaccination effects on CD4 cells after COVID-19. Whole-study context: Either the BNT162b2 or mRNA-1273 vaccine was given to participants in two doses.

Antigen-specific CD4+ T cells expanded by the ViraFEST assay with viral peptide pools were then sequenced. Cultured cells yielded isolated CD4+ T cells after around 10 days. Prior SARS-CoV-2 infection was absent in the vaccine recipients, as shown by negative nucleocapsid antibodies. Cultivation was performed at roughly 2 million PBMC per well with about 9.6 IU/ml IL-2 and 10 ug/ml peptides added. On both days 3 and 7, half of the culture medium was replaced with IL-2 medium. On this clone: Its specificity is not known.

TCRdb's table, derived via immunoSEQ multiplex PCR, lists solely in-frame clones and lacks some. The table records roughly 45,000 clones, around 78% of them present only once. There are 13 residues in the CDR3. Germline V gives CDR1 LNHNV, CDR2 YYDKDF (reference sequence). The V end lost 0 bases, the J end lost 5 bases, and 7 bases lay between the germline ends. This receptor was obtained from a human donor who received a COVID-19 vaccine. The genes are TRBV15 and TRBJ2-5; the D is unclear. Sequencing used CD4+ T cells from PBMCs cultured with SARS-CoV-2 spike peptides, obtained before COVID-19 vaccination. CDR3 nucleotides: TGTGCCACCAGCAGAGATTATAGGGAGACCCAGTACTTC. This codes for CATSRDYRETQYF.